This T cell receptor (beta chain) stems from a study of CXCR3-negative and CXCR3-positive naive CD8 T cells. General observations from the study: More hydrophobic TRB CDR3s were found in CXCR3-positive naive cells than in CXCR3-negative naive cells.

It was by 5' RACE with UMI labels that the TRB cDNA libraries were prepared. TCRdb reprocessed the 5' RACE reads, keeping one entry per CDR3 protein, no DNA. This specimen shows 100,000 to 150,000 distinct CDR3 sequences; the ten leading clones hold about 0.54%. Germline CDR1 is MDHEN and CDR2 is SYDVKM. This CDR3 has 12 amino acids. About this clonotype itself: What it binds is not known.

This TCR came from a human donor in good health. Some clones in this sample may be carry-over from other donors' samples. The chain recombines TRBV28 with TRBJ2-7; TCRdb indicates TRBD2, and absent DNA this call remains unverified. Input material: naive CXCR3+ CD8+ T cells from blood. Subset indicated: CD45RO-CCR7+CD27+CD95- naive CD8+ T cells expressing CXCR3 (TNR3+). The CDR3 spells CASSLGSGELYF. The full variable domain, with the rest looked up from reference TRBV28 and TRBJ2-7, is DVKVTQSSRYLVKRTGEKVFLECVQDMDHENMFWYRQDPGLGLRLIYFSYDVKMKEKGDIPEGYSVSREKKERFSLILESASTNQTSMYLCASSLGSGELYFGPGTRLTVT.